This TCR beta chain was observed in a study of T-cell reconstitution after alpha-beta-depleted transplantation in children. Study conclusions and caveats: Reports say that about two months after transplant, the alpha-beta T cells came out of several hundred graft clones that had expanded. T-cell counts and diversity at one year post-transplant came mainly from newly produced T cells. High day-60 TCRbeta diversity in some patients came from surviving recipient T cells and thymic progenitors.

Unique molecular identifiers were incorporated during preparation of the TCRbeta library. MiXCR, applied by TCRdb to the PCR reads, yields one record per CDR3 protein. The sample lists 75,000 to 90,000 distinct CDR3 sequences; around an eighth were seen once. CDR3 length: 15 amino acids. Germline V gives CDR1 LGHDT, CDR2 YNNKEL (reference sequence). Deletions cut 0 bases from V and 6 bases from J, with 14 bases between. To note about this clonotype: What it binds is not known.

This chain uses TRBV3-1 with TRBJ1-2, with a tentative D call TRBD1 (5 bases). This sample comprised PBMCs, mostly from graft donor cells, obtained 180 days after TCRalphabeta/CD19-depleted stem cell transplant. The origin of this receptor is a male patient aged 2-9 years who had a stem cell transplant for acute lymphoblastic leukemia, so the T cells may come from the graft donor. The CDR3 spells CASSQDPRGVNGYTF. The CDR3 nucleotides are TGTGCCAGCAGCCAAGACCCGCGAGGGGTTAATGGCTACACCTTC.